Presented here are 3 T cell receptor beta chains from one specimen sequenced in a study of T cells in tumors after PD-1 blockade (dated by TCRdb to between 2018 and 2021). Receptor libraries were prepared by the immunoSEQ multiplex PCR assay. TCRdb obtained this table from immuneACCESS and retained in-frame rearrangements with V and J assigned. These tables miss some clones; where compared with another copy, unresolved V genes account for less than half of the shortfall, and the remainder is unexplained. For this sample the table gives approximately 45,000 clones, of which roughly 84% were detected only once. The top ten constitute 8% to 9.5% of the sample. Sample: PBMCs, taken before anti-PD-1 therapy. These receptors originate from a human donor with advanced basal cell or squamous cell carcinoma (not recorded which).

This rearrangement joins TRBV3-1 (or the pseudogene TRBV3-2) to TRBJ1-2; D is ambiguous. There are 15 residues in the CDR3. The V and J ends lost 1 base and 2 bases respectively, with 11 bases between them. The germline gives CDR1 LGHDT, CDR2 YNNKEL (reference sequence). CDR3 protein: CASSQAAAGNYGYTF. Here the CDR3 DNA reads TGTGCCAGCAGCCAAGCGGCAGCGGGGAACTATGGCTACACCTTC.

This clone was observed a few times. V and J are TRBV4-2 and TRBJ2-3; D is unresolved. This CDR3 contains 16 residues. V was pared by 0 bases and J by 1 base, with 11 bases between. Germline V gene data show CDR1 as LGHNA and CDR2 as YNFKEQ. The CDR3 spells CASSQDLASGTDTQYF. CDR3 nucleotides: TGTGCCAGCAGCCAAGACCTGGCCAGCGGCACAGATACGCAGTATTTT.

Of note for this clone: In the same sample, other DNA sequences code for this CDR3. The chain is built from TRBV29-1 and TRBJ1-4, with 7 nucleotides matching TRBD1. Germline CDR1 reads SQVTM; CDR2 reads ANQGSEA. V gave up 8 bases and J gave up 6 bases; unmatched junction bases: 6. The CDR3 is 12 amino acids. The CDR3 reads CSLRDSDEKLFF. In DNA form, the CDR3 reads TGCAGCCTCCGGGACAGCGATGAAAAACTGTTTTTT.